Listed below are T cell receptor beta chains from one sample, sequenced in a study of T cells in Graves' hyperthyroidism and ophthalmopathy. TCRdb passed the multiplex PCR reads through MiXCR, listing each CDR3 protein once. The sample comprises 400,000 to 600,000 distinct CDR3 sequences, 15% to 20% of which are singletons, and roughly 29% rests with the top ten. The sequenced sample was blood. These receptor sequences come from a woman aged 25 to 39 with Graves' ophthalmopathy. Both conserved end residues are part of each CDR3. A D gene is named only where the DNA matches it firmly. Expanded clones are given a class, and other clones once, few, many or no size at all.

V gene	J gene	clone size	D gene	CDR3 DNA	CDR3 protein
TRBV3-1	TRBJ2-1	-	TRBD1	TGTGCCAGCAGCCCCCCCCCACAGGGGAAAGGGGTAAATGAGCAGTTCTTC	CASSPPPQGKGVNEQFF
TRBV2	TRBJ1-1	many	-	TGTGCCAGGCGCTTGGAGGACAGAGAGGGGAACACTGAAGCTTTCTTT	CARRLEDREGNTEAFF
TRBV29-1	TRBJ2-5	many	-	TGCAGCGTTGAGGATGGACAGTCCGGTGTGGAGACCCAGTACTTC	CSVEDGQSGVETQYF
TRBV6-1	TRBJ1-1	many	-	TGTGCCAGCAGTGAAGCGCAGGGCACTGAAGCTTTCTTT	CASSEAQGTEAFF
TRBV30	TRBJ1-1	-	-	TGTGCCTGGACCCGGGCCCGTAGAGGGGACACTGAAGCTTTCTTT	CAWTRARRGDTEAFF
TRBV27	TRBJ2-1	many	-	TGTGCCAGCAGTTTATATCGGAGGGACCATGAGCAGTTCTTC	CASSLYRRDHEQFF
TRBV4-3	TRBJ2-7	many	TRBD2	TGCGCCAGCAGCCAAACTAGCGGGAGGTCCGGGGAGCAGTACTTC	CASSQTSGRSGEQYF
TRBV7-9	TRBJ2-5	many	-	TGTGCCAGCAGCTTAGTCGAGGTTTGGGAAGAGACCCAGTACTTC	CASSLVEVWEETQYF
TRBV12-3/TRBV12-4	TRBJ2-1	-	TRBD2	TGTGCCAGCAGCCACGGACTAGCGGGAGGTCCTCAGGGTGAGCAGTTCTTC	CASSHGLAGGPQGEQFF
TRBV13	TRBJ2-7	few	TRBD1	TGTGCCAGCAGCTTAGTAGAGGGACAGGGGATTTACGAGCAGTACTTC	CASSLVEGQGIYEQYF
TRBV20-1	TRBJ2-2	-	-	TGCAGTGCTAGAGATCTGCGCCAGGGGTGGGCCGGGGAGCTGTTTTTT	CSARDLRQGWAGELFF
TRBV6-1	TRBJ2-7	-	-	TGTGCCAGCTCCAAGGGCCGGGATTTCTACGAGCAGTACTTC	CASSKGRDFYEQYF
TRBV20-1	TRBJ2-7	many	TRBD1	TGCAGTGCTAGATCCGGGACAGGGTCGAGGGGGGCCTACGAGCAGTACTTC	CSARSGTGSRGAYEQYF
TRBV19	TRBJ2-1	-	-	TGTGCCAGTAGTATAGATTCTGGGAACTCCTACAATGAGCAGTTCTTC	CASSIDSGNSYNEQFF
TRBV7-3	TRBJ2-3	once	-	TGTGCCAGCAGCTTATCCGGGCATCTCTGGGATACGCAGTATTTT	CASSLSGHLWDTQYF
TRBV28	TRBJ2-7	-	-	TGTGCCAGCAGTTGGGGAAGGGGGGGCAACGAGCAGTACTTC	CASSWGRGGNEQYF
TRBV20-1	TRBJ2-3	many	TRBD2	TGCAGTGCAAGAGGGGCTAGCGGAGAGGTGAATACGCAGTATTTT	CSARGASGEVNTQYF
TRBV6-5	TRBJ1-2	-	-	TGTGCCAGCAGTTACGAACACAGTTCCTATGGCTACACCTTC	CASSYEHSSYGYTF
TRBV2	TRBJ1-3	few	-	TGTGCCAGCAGCGACGGACGAAACACCATATATTTT	CASSDGRNTIYF
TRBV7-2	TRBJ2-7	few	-	TGTGCCAGCAGCTTAGAGTACCTCTACGAGCAGTACTTC	CASSLEYLYEQYF
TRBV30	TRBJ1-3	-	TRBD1	TGTGCCTGGAGCCAAGGGACAGCTGGAAACACCATATATTTT	CAWSQGTAGNTIYF
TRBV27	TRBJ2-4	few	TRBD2	TGTGCCAGCAGTGCCCGGACTAGCGTAAACATTCAGTACTTC	CASSARTSVNIQYF
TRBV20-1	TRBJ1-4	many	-	TGCAGTGCTAGAGATCGGCGTGCAACTAATGAAAAACTGTTTTTT	CSARDRRATNEKLFF
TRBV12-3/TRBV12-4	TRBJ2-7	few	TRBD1	TGTGCCAGCAGTTCACTTCTCCCGGGACAGGGAGAACTATACGAGCAGTACTTC	CASSSLLPGQGELYEQYF
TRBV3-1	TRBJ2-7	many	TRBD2	TGTGCCAGCAGCCCGACACCGGGACTACTCTCCTACGAGCAGTACTTC	CASSPTPGLLSYEQYF
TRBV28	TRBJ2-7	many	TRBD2	TGTGCCAGCACCTCTACGACTAGCGGTGTGCTAACGACCTACGAGCAGTACTTC	CASTSTTSGVLTTYEQYF
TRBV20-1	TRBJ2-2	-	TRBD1	TGCAGTGCTACGAACCCGGGACAGGGGGCTCCCGGGGCCGGGGAGCTGTTTTTT	CSATNPGQGAPGAGELFF
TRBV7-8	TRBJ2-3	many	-	TGTGCCAGCAGCCCTGGACTCCTCAGCGACACAGATACGCAGTATTTT	CASSPGLLSDTDTQYF
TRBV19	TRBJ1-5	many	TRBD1	TGTGCCAGTAGCATGGAGGACAGGGGCGGATATAGCAATCAGCCCCAGCATTTT	CASSMEDRGGYSNQPQHF
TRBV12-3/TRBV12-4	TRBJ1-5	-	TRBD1	TGTGCCAGCAGGCCGGGACAGCGTAATCAGCCCCAGCATTTT	CASRPGQRNQPQHF
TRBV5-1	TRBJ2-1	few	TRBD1	TGCGCCAGCAGCTCTTCCGGGACAGGGGATGAGCAGTTCTTC	CASSSSGTGDEQFF